This is a list of T cell receptor beta chains from one sample in a study of blood T cell repertoires in COVID-19. Sequencing was performed with immunoSEQ multiplex PCR; in TCRdb, only in-frame clones are kept and a portion is missing. The data show approximately 210,000 clones, nearly 90% seen once. The sequenced material came from peripheral blood. The receptors were sampled from a woman in her 40s who had recovered from COVID-19. Each CDR3 is given with its conserved first and last residue. The order of the fields is V gene, D gene, J gene, CDR3 protein. A D gene is named only where the DNA matches it firmly.

V: TRBV18
D: TRBD1
J: TRBJ2-7
CDR3: CASSPRQGDYEQYF

V: TRBV9
D: TRBD2
J: TRBJ2-2
CDR3: CASSVDSLAGGYTGELFF

V: TRBV5-1
D: TRBD2
J: TRBJ2-5
CDR3: CASSEGTSGSGGQETQYF

V: TRBV4-3
D: .
J: TRBJ2-2
CDR3: CASSQEIWSGVTNTGELFF

V: TRBV30
D: TRBD1
J: TRBJ2-6
CDR3: CAWSGTGGLGANVLTF

V: TRBV7-8
D: TRBD2
J: TRBJ2-1
CDR3: CASLVAGYNEQFF

V: TRBV3-1/TRBV3-2
D: TRBD1
J: TRBJ1-2
CDR3: CASSLQGDDGYTF

V: TRBV5-8
D: .
J: TRBJ2-6
CDR3: CASSFRQAAYSGANVLTF

V: TRBV18
D: TRBD1
J: TRBJ2-4
CDR3: CASSPTGTEANIQYF

V: TRBV7-6
D: .
J: TRBJ2-1
CDR3: CASSLMTGSRNEQFF

V: TRBV28
D: TRBD2
J: TRBJ2-7
CDR3: CASSLTPLRTSGSGEQYF

V: TRBV10-2
D: .
J: TRBJ1-2
CDR3: CAVGPGGYGYTF

V: TRBV19
D: .
J: TRBJ2-7
CDR3: CASSNRQGPEQYF

V: TRBV6-5
D: TRBD2
J: TRBJ2-1
CDR3: CASSFKGLAGVNEQFF

V: TRBV6-5
D: .
J: TRBJ1-2
CDR3: CASSYSTGGYTF